These T cell receptor beta chains were read from a single sample in a study of cytotoxic CD8 clonotypes in ibrutinib-treated CLL. Using immunoSEQ multiplex PCR, the repertoire was profiled, and TCRdb retains in-frame clones only, with some absent. The table includes fewer than 400,000 clones, over 55% detected once. The sample was PBMCs, taken after 36 months of ibrutinib treatment. The receptors derive from a human donor with chronic lymphocytic leukemia. Each CDR3 is given with its conserved first and last residue. A D gene is named only where the DNA matches it firmly. Some rows mark clone size as missing; the rest say once, few, many or name a class of expanded clone.

clone_size	d_call	v_call	j_call	cdr3_aa	cdr3_nt
NA	NA	TRBV28	TRBJ2-7	CASTQGGASYEQYF	TGTGCCAGCACCCAGGGGGGGGCCTCCTACGAGCAGTACTTC
NA	NA	TRBV13	TRBJ2-7	CASSLGAFYEQYF	TGTGCCAGCAGCTTAGGGGCTTTCTACGAGCAGTACTTC
NA	TRBD1	TRBV29-1	TRBJ2-7	CSVGGSDRGNYEQYF	TGCAGCGTTGGAGGGTCGGACAGGGGAAACTACGAGCAGTACTTC
NA	TRBD1	TRBV27	TRBJ1-2	CASRSLGDRAYGYTF	TGTGCCAGTAGATCTCTTGGCGACAGGGCTTATGGCTACACCTTC
few	NA	TRBV2	TRBJ2-7	CASSPDSNEQYF	TGTGCCAGCAGTCCAGACAGTAACGAGCAGTACTTC
NA	NA	TRBV5-1	TRBJ2-7	CASSFASYEQYF	TGCGCCAGCAGCTTCGCCTCCTACGAGCAGTACTTC
NA	NA	TRBV7-3	TRBJ1-2	CASSRGAGDYGYTF	TGTGCCAGCAGCCGAGGCGCGGGGGACTATGGCTACACCTTC
NA	NA	TRBV28	TRBJ2-2	CASSPPYAGELFF	TGTGCCAGCAGTCCCCCGTACGCCGGGGAGCTGTTTTTT
NA	NA	TRBV5-1	TRBJ1-2	CASSISRVDYGYTF	TGCGCCAGCTCCATATCTAGGGTCGACTATGGCTACACCTTC
NA	TRBD1	TRBV7-9	TRBJ2-7	CASSPGTGEREQYF	TGTGCCAGCAGCCCCGGGACAGGGGAGAGGGAGCAGTACTTC
NA	TRBD1	TRBV5-1	TRBJ1-2	CASSENPGTGRGYTF	TGCGCCAGCAGCGAAAACCCCGGGACAGGGCGTGGCTACACCTTC
NA	NA	TRBV28	TRBJ2-4	CASRNQGSKNIQYF	TGTGCCAGCAGAAACCAGGGGTCCAAAAACATTCAGTACTTC
NA	NA	TRBV6-6	TRBJ2-5	CASSYSHPREETQYF	TGTGCCAGCAGTTACTCGCACCCAAGGGAAGAGACCCAGTACTTC
NA	TRBD1	TRBV10-1	TRBJ2-1	CASSEFRGATGVEQFF	TGCGCCAGCAGTGAATTCAGGGGCGCAACAGGGGTCGAGCAGTTCTTC